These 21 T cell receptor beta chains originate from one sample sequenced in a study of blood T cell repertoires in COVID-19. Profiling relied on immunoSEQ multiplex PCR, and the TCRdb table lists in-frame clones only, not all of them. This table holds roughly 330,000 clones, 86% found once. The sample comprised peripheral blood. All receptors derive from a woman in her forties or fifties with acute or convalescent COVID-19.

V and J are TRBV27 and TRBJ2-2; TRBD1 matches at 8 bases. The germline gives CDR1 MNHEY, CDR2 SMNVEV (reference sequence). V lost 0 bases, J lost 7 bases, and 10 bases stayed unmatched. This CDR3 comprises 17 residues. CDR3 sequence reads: CASSLSPQGAYVGELFF. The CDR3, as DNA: TGTGCCAGCAGTTTATCCCCCCAGGGGGCATATGTCGGGGAGCTGTTTTTT.

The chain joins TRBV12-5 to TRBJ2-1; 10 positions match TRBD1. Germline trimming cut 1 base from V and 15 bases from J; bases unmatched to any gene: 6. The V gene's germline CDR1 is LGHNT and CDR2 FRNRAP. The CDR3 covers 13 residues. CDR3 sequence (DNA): TGTGCTAGTGGTTTGGAACCGGGACAGGGGTTGTTCTTC. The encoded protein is CASGLEPGQGLFF.

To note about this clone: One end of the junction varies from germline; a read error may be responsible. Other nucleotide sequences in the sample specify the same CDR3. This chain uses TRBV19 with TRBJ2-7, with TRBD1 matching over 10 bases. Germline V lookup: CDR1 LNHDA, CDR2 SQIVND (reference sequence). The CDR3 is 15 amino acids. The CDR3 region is CASRSVTGGSYEQYF. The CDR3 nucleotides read TGTGCCAGCCGTTCGGTGACAGGGGGCTCCTACGAGCAGTACTTT.

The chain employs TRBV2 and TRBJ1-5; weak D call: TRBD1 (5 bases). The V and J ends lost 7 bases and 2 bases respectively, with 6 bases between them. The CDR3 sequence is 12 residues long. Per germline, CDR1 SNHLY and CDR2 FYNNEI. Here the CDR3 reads CASKGGNQPQHF. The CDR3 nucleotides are TGTGCCAGCAAAGGGGGCAATCAGCCCCAGCATTTT.

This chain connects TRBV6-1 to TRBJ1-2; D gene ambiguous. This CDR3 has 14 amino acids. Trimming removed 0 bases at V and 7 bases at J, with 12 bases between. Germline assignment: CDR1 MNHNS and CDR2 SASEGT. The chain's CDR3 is CASSEAPNPGGYTF. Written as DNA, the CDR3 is TGTGCCAGCAGTGAAGCGCCCAACCCAGGTGGCTACACCTTC.

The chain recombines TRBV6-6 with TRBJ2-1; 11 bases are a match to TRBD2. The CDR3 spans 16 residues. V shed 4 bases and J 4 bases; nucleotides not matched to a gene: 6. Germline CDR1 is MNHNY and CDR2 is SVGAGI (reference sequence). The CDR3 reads CASSSSLAGGYNEQFF. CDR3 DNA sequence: TGTGCCAGCAGTTCCAGTCTAGCGGGAGGTTACAATGAGCAGTTCTTC.

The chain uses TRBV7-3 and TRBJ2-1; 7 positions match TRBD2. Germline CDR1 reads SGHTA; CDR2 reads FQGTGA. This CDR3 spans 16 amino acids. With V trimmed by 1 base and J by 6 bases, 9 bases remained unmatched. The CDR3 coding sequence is TGTGCCAGCAGCTTAAGATCTGGGGAGGGGTCCAATGAGCAGTTCTTC. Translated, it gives CASSLRSGEGSNEQFF. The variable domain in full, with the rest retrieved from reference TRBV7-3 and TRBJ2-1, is GAGVSQTPSNKVTEKGKYVELRCDPISGHTALYWYRQSLGQGPEFLIYFQGTGAADDSGLPNDRFFAVRPEGSVSTLKIQRTERGDSAVYLCASSLRSGEGSNEQFFGPGTRLTVL.

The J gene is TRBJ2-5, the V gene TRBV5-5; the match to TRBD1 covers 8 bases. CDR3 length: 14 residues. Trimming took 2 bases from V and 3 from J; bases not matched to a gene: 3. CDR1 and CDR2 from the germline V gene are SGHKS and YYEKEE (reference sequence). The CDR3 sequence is CASSFQTGEETQYF. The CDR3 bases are TGTGCCAGCAGCTTCCAGACAGGGGAAGAGACCCAGTACTTC. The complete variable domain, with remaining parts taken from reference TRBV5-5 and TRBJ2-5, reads DAGVTQSPTHLIKTRGQQVTLRCSPISGHKSVSWYQQVLGQGPQFIFQYYEKEERGRGNFPDRFSARQFPNYSSELNVNALLLGDSALYLCASSFQTGEETQYFGPGTRLLVL.

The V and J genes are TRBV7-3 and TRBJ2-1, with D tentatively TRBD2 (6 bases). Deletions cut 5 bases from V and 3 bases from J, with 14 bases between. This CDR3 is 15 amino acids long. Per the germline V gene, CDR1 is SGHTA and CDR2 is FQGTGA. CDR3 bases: TGTGCCAGCAGCGTCGCCGGGAGTATCTACAATGAGCAGTTCTTC. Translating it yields CASSVAGSIYNEQFF.

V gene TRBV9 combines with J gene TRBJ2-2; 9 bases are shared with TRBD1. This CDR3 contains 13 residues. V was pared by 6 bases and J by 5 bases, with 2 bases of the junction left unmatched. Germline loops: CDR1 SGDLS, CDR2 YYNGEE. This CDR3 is CASTGTGTGELFF. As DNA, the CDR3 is TGTGCCAGCACGGGGACAGGGACCGGGGAGCTGTTTTTT.

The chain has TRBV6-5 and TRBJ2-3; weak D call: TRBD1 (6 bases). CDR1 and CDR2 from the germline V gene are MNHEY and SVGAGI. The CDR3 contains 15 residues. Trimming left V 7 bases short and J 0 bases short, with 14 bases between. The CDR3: CASTRDIASTDTQYF. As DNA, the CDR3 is TGTGCCAGCACCCGGGACATAGCTAGCACAGATACGCAGTATTTT.

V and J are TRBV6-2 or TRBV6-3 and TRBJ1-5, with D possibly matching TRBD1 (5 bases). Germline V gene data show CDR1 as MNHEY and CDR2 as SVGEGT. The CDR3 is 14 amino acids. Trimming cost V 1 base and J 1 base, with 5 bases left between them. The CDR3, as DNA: TGTGCCAGCAGTTACTACAGGAGCAATCAGCCCCAGCATTTT. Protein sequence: CASSYYRSNQPQHF.

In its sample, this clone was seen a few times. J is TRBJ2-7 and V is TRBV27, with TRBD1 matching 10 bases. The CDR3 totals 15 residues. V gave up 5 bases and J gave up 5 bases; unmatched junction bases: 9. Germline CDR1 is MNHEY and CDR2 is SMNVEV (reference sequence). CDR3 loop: CASSTGTGEPHEQYF. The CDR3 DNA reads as TGTGCCAGCAGTACCGGGACAGGGGAGCCCCACGAGCAGTACTTC.

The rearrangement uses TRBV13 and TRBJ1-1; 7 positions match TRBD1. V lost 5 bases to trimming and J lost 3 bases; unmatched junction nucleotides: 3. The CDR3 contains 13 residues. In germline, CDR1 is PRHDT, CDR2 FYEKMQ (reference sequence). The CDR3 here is CASSNRGYTEAFF. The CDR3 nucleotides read TGTGCCAGCAGCAACAGGGGCTACACTGAAGCTTTCTTT. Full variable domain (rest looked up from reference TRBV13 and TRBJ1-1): AAGVIQSPRHLIKEKRETATLKCYPIPRHDTVYWYQQGPGQDPQFLISFYEKMQSDKGSIPDRFSAQQFSDYHSELNMSSLELGDSALYFCASSNRGYTEAFFGQGTRLTVV.

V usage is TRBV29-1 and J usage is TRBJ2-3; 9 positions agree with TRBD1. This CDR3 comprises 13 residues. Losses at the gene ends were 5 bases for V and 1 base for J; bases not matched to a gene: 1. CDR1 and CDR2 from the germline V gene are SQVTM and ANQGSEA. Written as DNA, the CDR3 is TGCAGCGTTAGGACAGGGGGCACAGATACGCAGTATTTT. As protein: CSVRTGGTDTQYF.

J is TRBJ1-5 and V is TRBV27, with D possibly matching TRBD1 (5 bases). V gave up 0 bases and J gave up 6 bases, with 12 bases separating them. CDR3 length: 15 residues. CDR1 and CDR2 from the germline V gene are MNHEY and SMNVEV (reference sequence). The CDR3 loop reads CASSLSGGFGQPQHF. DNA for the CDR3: TGTGCCAGCAGTTTATCGGGGGGGTTTGGTCAGCCCCAGCATTTT.

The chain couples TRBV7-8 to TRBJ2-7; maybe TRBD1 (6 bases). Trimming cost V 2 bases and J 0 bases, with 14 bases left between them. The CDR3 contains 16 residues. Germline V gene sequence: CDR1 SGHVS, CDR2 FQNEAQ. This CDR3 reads CASSLKRTGTSYEQYF. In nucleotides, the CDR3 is TGTGCCAGCAGCTTAAAAAGAACAGGGACCTCCTACGAGCAGTACTTC.

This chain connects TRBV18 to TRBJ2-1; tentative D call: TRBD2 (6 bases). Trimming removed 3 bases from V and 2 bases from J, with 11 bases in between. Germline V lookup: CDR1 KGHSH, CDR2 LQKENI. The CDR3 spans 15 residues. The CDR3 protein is CASSPPGGTYNEQFF. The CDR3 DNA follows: TGTGCCAGCTCACCTCCCGGGGGAACCTACAATGAGCAGTTCTTC.

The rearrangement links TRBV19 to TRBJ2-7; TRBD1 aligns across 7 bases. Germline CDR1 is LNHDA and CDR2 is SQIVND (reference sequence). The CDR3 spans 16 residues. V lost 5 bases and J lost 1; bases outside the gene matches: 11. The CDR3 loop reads CASSSPGQSLSYEQYF. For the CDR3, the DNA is TGTGCCAGTAGTTCACCGGGACAGTCTCTTTCCTACGAGCAGTACTTC.

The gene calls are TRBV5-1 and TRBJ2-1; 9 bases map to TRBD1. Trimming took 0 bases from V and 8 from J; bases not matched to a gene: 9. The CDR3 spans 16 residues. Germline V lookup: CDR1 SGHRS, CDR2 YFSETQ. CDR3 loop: CASSLAGGQGSYEQFF. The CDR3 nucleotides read TGCGCCAGCAGCTTGGCCGGGGGACAGGGTTCCTATGAGCAGTTCTTC.

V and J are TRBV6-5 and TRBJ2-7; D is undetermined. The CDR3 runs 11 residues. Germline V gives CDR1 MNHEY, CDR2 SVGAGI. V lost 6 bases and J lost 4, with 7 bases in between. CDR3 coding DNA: TGTGCCAGCAGCCGTCTTTACGAGCAGTACTTC. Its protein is CASSRLYEQYF.